The 7 T cell receptor beta chains below all came from one sample that was sequenced in a study of blood T cell repertoires in COVID-19. Method: immunoSEQ multiplex PCR; TCRdb's copy keeps in-frame clones and lacks some. The profile shows fewer than 85,000 clones, 88% of them singletons. Sequences were obtained from peripheral blood. The receptor source for this set is a human donor in a cohort sampled during active COVID-19.

This chain uses TRBV27 with TRBJ2-1, with a weak D call TRBD2 (6 bases). CDR1 and CDR2 from the germline V gene are MNHEY and SMNVEV (reference sequence). Trimming pared 5 bases from V and 1 base from J, leaving 9 bases between. This CDR3 has 14 residues. CDR3 loop: CASSAGPSYNEQFF. As DNA, the CDR3 is TGTGCCAGCAGTGCGGGGCCTTCCTACAATGAGCAGTTCTTC.

A few counts support this clone. V is TRBV5-1 and J is TRBJ2-7; D possibly corresponds to TRBD1 (5 bases). The CDR3 consists of 14 residues. Germline CDR1 is SGHRS and CDR2 is YFSETQ. The V and J ends lost 1 base and 6 bases respectively, with 14 bases between them. Here the CDR3 DNA reads TGCGCCAGCAGCTTGTTGCAGGGAAGGCGCGAGCAGTACTTC. Protein sequence: CASSLLQGRREQYF.

The chain has TRBV30 and TRBJ1-1; a possible D gene is TRBD1 (6 bases). Trimming pared 1 base from V and 0 bases from J, leaving 6 bases between. The CDR3 extends over 13 amino acids. CDR1 and CDR2 (germline): GTSNPN, SVGIG (reference sequence). The CDR3 DNA sequence: TGTGCCTGGAGTGGGGACATGAACACTGAAGCTTTCTTT. It encodes CAWSGDMNTEAFF.

Comments on this clone: At one end, the junction sequence differs from germline, possibly due to a read error. The chain employs TRBV7-9 and TRBJ2-2, with 12 nucleotides matching TRBD2. Germline assignment: CDR1 SEHNR and CDR2 FQNEAQ (reference sequence). CDR3 length: 15 amino acids. As DNA, the CDR3 is TGTGCCAGCAGCCTAGCGGGAGGGCGAACCGGGGAGCTGTTTTTT. Translating it yields CASSLAGGRTGELFF.

The chain links TRBV27 to TRBJ1-2; D not certain. CDR1 and CDR2 from the germline V gene are MNHEY and SMNVEV (reference sequence). The ends were cut back, 0 bases at V and 4 bases at J, with 15 bases in the middle. The CDR3 contains 16 residues. DNA for the CDR3: TGTGCCAGCAGTTTATCCTTCAGCGTTCACTTCTATGGCTACACCTTC. This codes for CASSLSFSVHFYGYTF.

V gene TRBV5-1 combines with J gene TRBJ1-1; tentatively, D is TRBD1 (5 bases). V lost 2 bases, J lost 1 base, and 12 bases lay in between. Germline CDR1 reads SGHRS; CDR2 reads YFSETQ. This CDR3 has 15 amino acids. CDR3 residues: CASSFGWGENTEAFF. In DNA form, the CDR3 reads TGCGCCAGCAGCTTCGGGTGGGGGGAGAACACTGAAGCTTTCTTT.

V and J are TRBV7-9 and TRBJ2-1, with 8 bases aligning to TRBD1. CDR3 length equals 15 residues. V gave up 5 bases and J gave up 1 base; unmatched junction bases: 4. Germline V lookup: CDR1 SEHNR, CDR2 FQNEAQ (reference sequence). The CDR3 protein is CASSTRQGSYNEQFF. The CDR3 DNA sequence: TGTGCCAGCAGCACGAGACAGGGGTCCTACAATGAGCAGTTCTTC.